These 21 T cell receptor beta chains share one sample of origin, sequenced in a study of T cells in tuberculosis. Data came from immunoSEQ multiplex PCR; TCRdb stores just in-frame clones and leaves some out. The repertoire has roughly 29,000 clones, more than 80% of them found once; the top ten carry 4% to 5.5%. The sequencing input was PBMCs. Every receptor here comes from a donor under 30 with latent tuberculosis or without tuberculosis infection.

The chain carries TRBV27 and TRBJ2-7; TRBD1 aligns across 9 bases. Per the germline V gene, CDR1 is MNHEY and CDR2 is SMNVEV (reference sequence). There are 14 residues in the CDR3. J gave up 7 bases and V 6 bases, and 10 bases lay outside the gene matches. CDR3 residues: CASRAGTGMGEQYF. CDR3 coding DNA: TGTGCCAGCAGGGCCGGGACAGGGATGGGGGAGCAGTACTTC.

V usage is TRBV7-2 and J usage is TRBJ2-3, with 11 bases matching TRBD1. V lost 1 base, J lost 3 bases, and 3 bases stayed unmatched. Germline-derived CDR1 and CDR2 are SGHTA and FQGNSA. This CDR3 spans 16 amino acids. The CDR3 DNA reads TGTGCCAGCAGCTTAGGGGGGACAGGGGGGACAGATACGCAGTATTTT. Protein sequence: CASSLGGTGGTDTQYF.

The genes are TRBV9 and TRBJ1-6; no clear D. Trimming pared 2 bases from V and 0 bases from J, leaving 12 bases between. Germline loops: CDR1 SGDLS, CDR2 YYNGEE. This CDR3 spans 17 amino acids. CDR3 sequence reads: CASSVSASSSYNSPLHF. The CDR3, as DNA: TGTGCCAGCAGCGTGTCCGCGTCAAGCTCCTATAATTCACCCCTCCACTTT. The full variable domain, its missing parts supplied by reference TRBV9 and TRBJ1-6, is DSGVTQTPKHLITATGQRVTLRCSPRSGDLSVYWYQQSLDQGLQFLIQYYNGEERAKGNILERFSAQQFPDLHSELNLSSLELGDSALYFCASSVSASSSYNSPLHFGNGTRLTVT.

This chain links TRBV5-4 with TRBJ2-4, with D possibly matching TRBD1 (5 bases). V was shortened by 1 base and J by 6 bases, with 5 bases between the two germline ends. Germline V gene sequence: CDR1 SGHNT, CDR2 YYREEE (reference sequence). This CDR3 contains 12 residues. The CDR3 loop is CASSLRGNIQYF. CDR3 nucleotide sequence: TGTGCCAGCAGCTTGAGGGGAAACATTCAGTACTTC.

V is TRBV28 and J is TRBJ1-2; D is perhaps TRBD1 (5 bases). The CDR3 loop spans 14 amino acids. Trimming removed 6 bases from V and 4 bases from J, with 15 bases in between. CDR1 and CDR2 (germline): MDHEN, SYDVKM. The DNA of the CDR3 is TGTGCCAGCAGCCTGATTGGGGGGGGCTATGGCTACACCTTC. It codes for CASSLIGGGYGYTF.

The rearrangement joins TRBV27 to TRBJ2-4; 12 nucleotides align to TRBD2. V was pared by 8 bases and J by 12 bases, with 11 bases of the junction left unmatched. There are 14 residues in the CDR3. CDR1 is MNHEY, CDR2 SMNVEV, per germline (reference sequence). The CDR3 reads CASGHLAGGQTQYF. The CDR3 nucleotides are TGTGCCAGCGGTCATCTAGCGGGGGGGCAAACTCAGTACTTC.

V gene TRBV27 combines with J gene TRBJ1-6; possibly TRBD1 for D (6 bases). Germline CDR1 and CDR2: MNHEY and SMNVEV (reference sequence). V gave up 2 bases and J gave up 8 bases, with 16 bases separating them. The CDR3 covers 16 residues. The CDR3 loop reads CASSLKFRRGDSPLHF. The CDR3 DNA reads as TGTGCCAGCAGTTTAAAGTTCCGCAGGGGCGATTCACCCCTCCACTTT.

V usage is TRBV2 and J usage is TRBJ1-5; 9 positions agree with TRBD1. Unmatched junction bases numbered 4, after V lost 4 bases and J lost 3 bases. CDR1 is SNHLY, CDR2 FYNNEI, per germline. This CDR3 comprises 15 residues. The CDR3 DNA sequence: TGTGCCAGCAGTGTGGGGACAGGGTTCAATCAGCCCCAGCATTTT. Its protein is CASSVGTGFNQPQHF. Full variable domain (remainder filled in from reference TRBV2 and TRBJ1-5): EPEVTQTPSHQVTQMGQEVILRCVPISNHLYFYWYRQILGQKVEFLVSFYNNEISEKSEIFDDQFSVERPDGSNFTLKIRSTKLEDSAMYFCASSVGTGFNQPQHFGDGTRLSIL.

The rearrangement uses TRBV27 and TRBJ2-7, with 9 bases matching TRBD2. This CDR3 has 16 residues. From germline, CDR1 is MNHEY and CDR2 SMNVEV (reference sequence). With 5 bases clipped from V and 0 bases from J, the junction kept 8 bases outside the gene matches. The CDR3 is CASSHFPSGNSYEQYF. In DNA, the CDR3 is TGTGCCAGCAGTCACTTCCCTAGCGGGAACTCCTACGAGCAGTACTTC.

The CDR3 loop reads CAGHNNQPQHF. DNA for the CDR3: TGTGCCGGACATAACAATCAGCCCCAGCATTTT. The chain uses TRBV30 and TRBJ1-5; D is possibly TRBD1 (5 bases). This CDR3 is built from 11 residues. The ends were cut back, 8 bases at V and 3 bases at J, with 8 bases in the middle. Germline lookup yields CDR1 GTSNPN and CDR2 SVGIG (reference sequence).

The chain carries TRBV7-9 and TRBJ2-1, with 7 bases identical to TRBD1. J was trimmed by 7 bases and V by 5 bases; bases with no gene match: 14. CDR1 and CDR2 (germline): SEHNR, FQNEAQ (reference sequence). The CDR3 is 16 residues long. The CDR3, as DNA: TGTGCCAGCAGCCCAAGGGCAGGGGGTCTTGGGAATGAGCAGTTCTTC. It is translated as CASSPRAGGLGNEQFF.

The chain combines TRBV5-8 with TRBJ2-7; D perhaps matches TRBD1 (6 bases). Trimming removed 2 bases from V and 6 bases from J, with 15 bases in between. Germline V lookup: CDR1 SGHTS, CDR2 YDEGEE. The CDR3 covers 14 residues. The CDR3 coding sequence is TGTGCCAGCAGCTTCGTACAGGGTGCGGGCGAGCAGTACTTC. It encodes CASSFVQGAGEQYF.

The rearrangement uses TRBV7-3 and TRBJ2-5; no clear D. CDR1 and CDR2 from the germline V gene are SGHTA and FQGTGA. Trimming cost V 5 bases and J 1 base, with 8 bases left between them. This CDR3 spans 13 amino acids. CDR3 protein: CASSPVPQETQYF. In DNA, the CDR3 is TGTGCCAGCAGCCCTGTCCCCCAAGAGACCCAGTACTTC.

On this clone: One end of the junction varies from germline; a read error may be responsible. The CDR3 loop reads CASSLGLDSYNEQFF. In DNA, the CDR3 is TGTGCTAGCAGCTTGGGACTAGACTCCTACAATGAGCAGTTCTTC. This rearrangement joins TRBV7-7 to TRBJ2-1; TRBD2 agrees at 8 bases. The germline CDR1 and CDR2 sequences are SSHAT and FNYEAQ (reference sequence). The CDR3 consists of 15 residues.

This rearrangement joins TRBV25-1 to TRBJ2-7; D might be TRBD2 (5 bases). The CDR3 loop spans 17 amino acids. Trimming shortened V by 2 bases and J by 0 bases, and 17 bases separated the two germline ends. Germline values: CDR1 MGHDK, CDR2 SYGVNS. CDR3 protein: CASSEIGPSGYSYEQYF. The CDR3 bases are TGTGCCAGCAGTGAAATAGGACCGTCGGGATACTCCTACGAGCAGTACTTC.

The chain is built from TRBV5-6 and TRBJ1-2; 7 nucleotides match TRBD1. Germline CDR1 is SGHDT and CDR2 is YYEEEE. The CDR3 sequence is 13 residues long. After removal of 3 bases from V and 4 bases from J, the junction contained 3 bases not matched to a gene. The CDR3 protein is CASSSGQSYGYTF. The CDR3 nucleotides are TGTGCCAGCAGCTCGGGACAGAGCTATGGCTACACCTTC.

V is TRBV7-2 and J is TRBJ1-2; 7 bases are shared with TRBD1. The V gene's germline CDR1 is SGHTA and CDR2 FQGNSA. The CDR3 has 14 residues. With V trimmed by 2 bases and J by 2 bases, 2 bases remained unmatched. The CDR3: CASSLIQGNYGYTF. The CDR3 DNA reads TGTGCCAGCAGCTTAATACAGGGGAACTATGGCTACACCTTC.

This chain links TRBV7-2 with TRBJ2-3, with D possibly TRBD2 on 6 matching bases. This CDR3 is built from 14 residues. Looked up from germline, CDR1 is SGHTA and CDR2 is FQGNSA. Trimming removed 3 bases from V and 11 bases from J, with 18 bases in between. The CDR3 nucleotides read TGTGCCAGCAGCTTTCAGGGACTGATGGCGAGGCAGTATTTT. This sequence encodes CASSFQGLMARQYF.

V is TRBV28 and J is TRBJ2-3; 8 bases match TRBD2. This CDR3 has 13 residues. The V and J ends lost 7 bases and 1 base, in that order; junction bases with no gene match: 1. Per germline, CDR1 MDHEN and CDR2 SYDVKM. The CDR3 nucleotides are TGTGCCAGCACCGGGGGGGGCACAGATACGCAGTATTTT. It is translated as CASTGGGTDTQYF.

The V call is TRBV27, the J call TRBJ1-5; TRBD1 is a possible D gene (6 bases). The V end was cut by 4 bases, the J end by 1 base, with 11 bases between. The CDR3 covers 15 residues. Germline CDR1 and CDR2: MNHEY and SMNVEV (reference sequence). The CDR3: CASSYKDSSNQPQHF. The DNA for the CDR3 is TGTGCCAGCAGTTATAAGGACAGCAGCAATCAGCCCCAGCATTTT.

The chain employs TRBV4-3 and TRBJ2-3; TRBD2 aligns across 7 bases. Germline V CDR1 and CDR2: LGHNA, YSLEER. The CDR3 loop spans 15 amino acids. V lost 2 bases and J lost 4; bases outside the gene matches: 6. DNA of the CDR3: TGCGCCAGCAGCCAATGGGAGGGGCCCCCAGATACGCAGTATTTT. The encoded protein is CASSQWEGPPDTQYF.